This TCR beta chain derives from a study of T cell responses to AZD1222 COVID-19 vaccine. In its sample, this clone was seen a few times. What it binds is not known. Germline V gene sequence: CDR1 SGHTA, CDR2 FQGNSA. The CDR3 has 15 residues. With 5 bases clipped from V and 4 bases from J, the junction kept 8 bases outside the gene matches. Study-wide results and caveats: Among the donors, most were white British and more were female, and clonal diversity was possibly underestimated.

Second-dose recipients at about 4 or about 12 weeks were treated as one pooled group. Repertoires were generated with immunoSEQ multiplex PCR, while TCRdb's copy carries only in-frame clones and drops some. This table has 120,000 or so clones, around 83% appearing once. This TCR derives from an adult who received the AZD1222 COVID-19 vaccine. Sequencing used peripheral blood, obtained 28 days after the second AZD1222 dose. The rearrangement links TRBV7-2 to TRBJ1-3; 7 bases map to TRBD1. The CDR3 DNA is TGTGCCAGCAGCCCGCCGACAGGGATCGGAAACACCATATATTTT. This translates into CASSPPTGIGNTIYF.